The clone carrying this TCR beta chain was recorded many times. The data originate from a study of early T cells in non-severe SARS-CoV-2 infection. Trimming removed 5 bases from V and 6 bases from J, with 17 bases in between. The CDR3 is made up of 15 amino acids. Germline V gives CDR1 MGHRA, CDR2 YSYEKL. TCRdb reprocessed the 5' RACE reads via MiXCR and lists one record per CDR3 protein. The sample shows about 47,000 distinct CDR3 sequences, 8% to 13% of them seen only once. This sequence originates from an adult who was a healthcare worker with PCR-confirmed SARS-CoV-2 infection or an uninfected control (not recorded which). The chain recombines TRBV4-1 with TRBJ1-5; D may be TRBD1 (5 bases). The sequencing input was whole blood. The DNA of the CDR3 is TGCGCCAGCAGCACCCTTCCAGGGACGGGTCAGCCCCAGCATTTT. This gives the protein CASSTLPGTGQPQHF.